Shown below are 10 T cell receptor beta chains from a single sample sequenced in a study of blood T cell repertoires in COVID-19. Some clones are missing from TCRdb's copy, which holds only in-frame ones; the method was immunoSEQ multiplex PCR. Of 200,000 to 250,000 clones listed, approximately 89% are singletons. The sample was peripheral blood. The receptors were sampled from a woman aged 60-75 years who had recovered from COVID-19.

The V gene is TRBV18, the J gene TRBJ2-1; 13 bases match TRBD2. The CDR3 has 17 amino acids. Per the germline V gene, CDR1 is KGHSH and CDR2 is LQKENI. V was pared by 3 bases and J by 4 bases, with 6 bases of the junction left unmatched. The CDR3 sequence is CASSPRLAGGQYNEQFF. DNA for the CDR3: TGTGCCAGCTCACCGCGACTAGCGGGGGGCCAATACAATGAGCAGTTCTTC.

V usage is TRBV21-1 and J usage is TRBJ1-2; the D call in the table, TRBD1, was not verified against the DNA. TRBV21-1 is a recognized pseudogene. This CDR3 has 15 residues. The chain's CDR3 is CASSKMRTDNYGYTF. The CDR3 nucleotides are TGTGCCAGCAGCAAAATGAGGACAGATAACTATGGCTACACCTTC.

The chain employs TRBV9 and TRBJ2-2, with TRBD1 matching over 9 bases. V shed 1 base and J 3 bases; nucleotides not matched to a gene: 4. Germline V lookup: CDR1 SGDLS, CDR2 YYNGEE. This CDR3 region has 16 residues. DNA of the CDR3: TGTGCCAGCAGCGTACTACAGGGGGCAGACACCGGGGAGCTGTTTTTT. Protein product: CASSVLQGADTGELFF.

This CDR3 is CASSPGTGGTTQYF. In nucleotides, the CDR3 is TGTGCCAGCAGCCCCGGGACAGGGGGCACGACCCAGTACTTC. The rearrangement links TRBV11-2 to TRBJ2-5; 12 nucleotides agree with TRBD1. The CDR3 consists of 14 residues. Germline trimming cut 5 bases from V and 7 bases from J; bases unmatched to any gene: 5. Germline V gene data show CDR1 as SGHAT and CDR2 as FQNNGV. The full variable domain, its missing parts supplied by reference TRBV11-2 and TRBJ2-5, is EAGVAQSPRYKIIEKRQSVAFWCNPISGHATLYWYQQILGQGPKLLIQFQNNGVVDDSQLPKDRFSAERLKGVDSTLKIQPAKLEDSAVYLCASSPGTGGTTQYFGPGTRLLVL.

CDR3 in DNA: TGTGCCAGCCGGGGAGGCAGGGAACCCTACGAGCAGTACTTC. As protein: CASRGGREPYEQYF. V is TRBV28 and J is TRBJ2-7; the D gene is possibly TRBD2 (6 bases). This CDR3 has 14 amino acids. Trimming stripped 8 bases from V and 2 bases from J, with 16 bases between. Germline V CDR1 and CDR2: MDHEN, SYDVKM.

This clone was detected once. This chain links TRBV29-1 with TRBJ2-1; 8 bases agree with TRBD2. CDR3 length: 18 amino acids. J gave up 0 bases and V 8 bases, and 18 bases lay outside the gene matches. The germline V gene has CDR1 SQVTM and CDR2 ANQGSEA. CDR3 DNA: TGCAGCTTTCGGGGATCGGGGGGGCCTGGTATCTCCTACAATGAGCAGTTCTTC. Its translation: CSFRGSGGPGISYNEQFF.

Concerning this clone: This specimen includes other DNA sequences encoding the same CDR3. This rearrangement joins TRBV27 to TRBJ2-7; a weak D match, TRBD1 (6 bases). V lost 2 bases and J 0 bases, leaving 8 bases between the germline ends. This CDR3 is built from 14 residues. Per germline, CDR1 MNHEY and CDR2 SMNVEV (reference sequence). CDR3 sequence reads: CASSLRGNSYEQYF. The CDR3 bases are TGTGCCAGCAGTTTAAGGGGGAACTCCTACGAGCAGTACTTC.

The chain employs TRBV10-1 and TRBJ2-1; D unresolved. Germline V gene data show CDR1 as WNHNN and CDR2 as SYGVQD (reference sequence). CDR3 length: 15 amino acids. Trimming left V 8 bases short and J 4 bases short, with 18 bases between. The CDR3 sequence is CASGGGHPNYNEQFF. The CDR3 bases are TGCGCCAGCGGTGGTGGCCACCCGAATTACAATGAGCAGTTCTTC.

The genes are TRBV7-2 and TRBJ2-7; D is possibly TRBD1 (6 bases). Germline CDR1 is SGHTA and CDR2 is FQGNSA. The CDR3 sequence is 17 residues long. The germline V and J ends were trimmed by 4 bases and 4 bases, with 23 bases remaining between them. This chain's CDR3 is CASSSRPGTPVPYEQYF. CDR3 nucleotide sequence: TGTGCCAGCAGCTCGCGACCCGGGACACCGGTTCCTTACGAGCAGTACTTC.

The chain recombines TRBV5-4 with TRBJ2-7; 8 positions agree with TRBD2. Germline V CDR1 and CDR2: SGHNT, YYREEE (reference sequence). This CDR3 contains 15 residues. V gave up 7 bases and J gave up 2 bases; unmatched junction bases: 11. CDR3 nucleotides: TGTGCCAGCCGGGGGGGACAACAGGGAGCCTACGAGCAGTACTTC. Translating it yields CASRGGQQGAYEQYF.